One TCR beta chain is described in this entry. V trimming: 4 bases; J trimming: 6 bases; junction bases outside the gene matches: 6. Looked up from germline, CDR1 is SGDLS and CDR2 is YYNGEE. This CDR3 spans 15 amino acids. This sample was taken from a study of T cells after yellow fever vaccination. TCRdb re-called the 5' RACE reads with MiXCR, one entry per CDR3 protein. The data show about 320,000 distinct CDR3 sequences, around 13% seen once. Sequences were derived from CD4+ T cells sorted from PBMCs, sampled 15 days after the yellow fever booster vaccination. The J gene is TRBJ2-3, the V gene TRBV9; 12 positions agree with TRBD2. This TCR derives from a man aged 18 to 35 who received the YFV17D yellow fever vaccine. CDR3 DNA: TGTGCCAGCAGCTCTAGCGGGGGGGGTTACGATACGCAGTATTTT. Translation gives CASSSSGGGYDTQYF.